Listed below are T cell receptor beta chains from one sample, sequenced in a study of shared clonotypes between healthy human individuals. Produced via immunoSEQ multiplex PCR; TCRdb's table is partial and in-frame only. The sample has 700,000 to 950,000 clones; approximately 97% are singletons. Sample: naive CD8+ T cells sorted from blood. The origin of the receptors is a young man in good health. Each CDR3 is given with its conserved first and last residue. D genes are given only for firm matches. Clone size is given for some rows only: seen once, a few or many times, or a class if the clone is expanded.

j_call | v_call | clone_size | d_call | cdr3_aa | cdr3_nt
TRBJ2-1 | TRBV11-3 | - | - | CASSFRTGEQFF | TGTGCCAGCAGCTTCCGTACGGGGGAGCAGTTCTTC
TRBJ2-3 | TRBV27 | - | TRBD2 | CASSLLGGRQVDTQYF | TGTGCCAGCAGTTTATTGGGCGGGAGGCAAGTAGATACGCAGTATTTT
TRBJ2-7 | TRBV9 | - | - | CASSVGGNEQYF | TGTGCCAGCAGCGTAGGGGGAAACGAGCAGTACTTC
TRBJ2-3 | TRBV30 | - | - | CAWSVEFMVDTQYF | TGTGCCTGGAGTGTAGAATTTATGGTAGATACGCAGTATTTT
TRBJ1-1 | TRBV13 | - | - | CASSPHTGSNEAFF | TGTGCCAGCAGCCCTCATACAGGGAGCAATGAAGCTTTCTTT
TRBJ2-5 | TRBV29-1 | - | TRBD2 | CSGGLAEETQYF | TGCAGCGGGGGACTAGCGGAGGAGACCCAGTACTTC
TRBJ2-1 | TRBV4-1 | once | TRBD2 | CASSQDRASGRGNEQFF | TGCGCCAGCAGCCAAGATAGGGCTAGCGGGAGGGGTAATGAGCAGTTCTTC
TRBJ2-1 | TRBV27 | - | - | CASSSPGTFYYNEQFF | TGTGCCAGCAGTTCCCCCGGGACTTTCTACTACAATGAGCAGTTCTTC
TRBJ2-3 | TRBV4-1 | - | - | CASTGDTGTDTQYF | TGCGCCAGCACCGGGGACACTGGCACAGATACGCAGTATTTT
TRBJ2-5 | TRBV2 | - | TRBD2 | CAIHASGSSETQYF | TGTGCCATTCACGCTAGCGGGAGCTCCGAGACCCAGTACTTC
TRBJ2-7 | TRBV28 | - | TRBD2 | CASSQIAGNGYYEQYF | TGTGCCAGCAGTCAAATAGCGGGAAACGGGTACTACGAGCAGTACTTC
TRBJ2-7 | TRBV11-2 | once | TRBD2 | CASSLLDRTSFYEQYF | TGTGCCAGCAGCCTCTTAGACCGGACTAGCTTCTACGAGCAGTACTTC
TRBJ2-3 | TRBV6-5 | - | - | CASGGTSTDTQYF | TGTGCCAGCGGGGGGACTAGCACAGATACGCAGTATTTT
TRBJ1-1 | TRBV6-1 | - | TRBD1 | CASSGRDRGYPEAFF | TGTGCCAGCAGTGGGAGGGACAGGGGATACCCTGAAGCTTTCTTT
TRBJ2-5 | TRBV11-2 | - | TRBD2 | CASIGTSGPPQPETQYF | TGTGCCAGCATCGGGACTAGCGGTCCCCCCCAGCCAGAGACCCAGTACTTC
TRBJ2-5 | TRBV19 | - | - | CASSIWAGPQETQYF | TGTGCCAGTAGTATCTGGGCGGGCCCCCAAGAGACCCAGTACTTC
TRBJ2-7 | TRBV10-3 | - | - | CAISVDSYEQYF | TGTGCCATCAGCGTAGACAGCTACGAGCAGTACTTC
TRBJ2-7 | TRBV5-6 | - | TRBD1 | CASSLPGQGDSYEQYF | TGTGCCAGCAGCCTCCCGGGACAGGGGGACTCCTACGAGCAGTACTTC
TRBJ2-1 | TRBV27 | once | - | CASSLSTRGIYNEQFF | TGTGCCAGCAGTTTATCGACTAGGGGGATTTACAATGAGCAGTTCTTC
TRBJ2-3 | TRBV6-5 | - | - | CASSSRLGTQYF | TGTGCCAGCAGTTCCCGACTGGGGACGCAGTATTTT
TRBJ1-1 | TRBV29-1 | - | - | CSVEVGTLTEAFF | TGCAGCGTTGAAGTTGGGACTCTCACTGAAGCTTTCTTT
TRBJ2-7 | TRBV5-4 | - | - | CASSFDEVGSYEQYF | TGTGCCAGCAGCTTCGACGAAGTCGGCTCCTACGAGCAGTACTTC
TRBJ2-7 | TRBV10-3 | once | TRBD2 | CAISERLAGGGDEQYF | TGTGCCATCAGTGAGCGACTAGCGGGAGGGGGCGACGAGCAGTACTTC
TRBJ2-1 | TRBV20-1 | - | - | CSARTSYEQFF | TGCAGTGCTAGAACTAGCTATGAGCAGTTCTTC
TRBJ2-7 | TRBV7-9 | - | - | CASSLVSYEQYF | TGTGCCAGCAGCTTAGTGTCTTACGAGCAGTACTTC
TRBJ1-1 | TRBV5-1 | - | - | CASSLYGEVGTEAFF | TGCGCCAGCAGCCTGTACGGGGAGGTTGGAACTGAAGCTTTCTTT
TRBJ2-7 | TRBV2 | - | - | CASTEGGTDYEQYF | TGTGCCAGCACCGAGGGGGGGACAGACTACGAGCAGTACTTC
TRBJ2-1 | TRBV7-6 | - | - | CASSLDPGQENEQFF | TGTGCCAGCAGCTTAGATCCCGGACAAGAGAATGAGCAGTTCTTC
TRBJ2-1 | TRBV5-1 | - | TRBD2 | CASSLALAGGGNEQFF | TGCGCCAGCAGCTTGGCCCTAGCGGGAGGAGGGAATGAGCAGTTCTTC
TRBJ2-5 | TRBV10-3 | once | TRBD2 | CAMELAGNKQETQYF | TGTGCCATGGAGCTAGCGGGCAATAAACAAGAGACCCAGTACTTC
TRBJ2-3 | TRBV4-1 | once | - | CASSQDPPGTSTDTQYF | TGCGCCAGCAGCCAAGATCCTCCAGGAACTAGCACAGATACGCAGTATTTT
TRBJ2-7 | TRBV5-4 | once | - | CASSLVDEQYF | TGTGCCAGCAGCTTGGTAGACGAGCAGTACTTC
TRBJ1-1 | TRBV6-5 | - | - | CASSSTILGPEAFF | TGTGCCAGCAGTTCGACTATACTAGGCCCTGAAGCTTTCTTT
TRBJ2-5 | TRBV28 | - | - | CASSFAQNQETQYF | TGTGCCAGCAGTTTTGCTCAGAACCAAGAGACCCAGTACTTC
TRBJ2-7 | TRBV7-8 | - | - | CASSLAPRDNSYEQYF | TGTGCCAGCAGCTTAGCACCCCGGGACAACTCCTACGAGCAGTACTTC
TRBJ2-1 | TRBV27 | - | - | CASTRVGAINEQFF | TGTGCCAGCACGAGAGTGGGAGCGATCAATGAGCAGTTCTTC
TRBJ2-7 | TRBV7-8 | once | - | CASSLERLDEQYF | TGTGCCAGCAGCTTAGAGAGACTGGATGAGCAGTACTTC
TRBJ2-1 | TRBV27 | - | TRBD2 | CASRVASGNEQFF | TGTGCCAGCAGAGTGGCTAGCGGTAATGAGCAGTTCTTC
TRBJ2-7 | TRBV14 | - | TRBD1 | CASSRPGGKNEQYF | TGTGCCAGCAGCCGACCAGGGGGCAAGAACGAGCAGTACTTC
TRBJ2-5 | TRBV15 | - | - | CATSRMGLVDLETQYF | TGTGCCACCAGCAGGATGGGACTGGTGGACCTAGAGACCCAGTACTTC
TRBJ2-1 | TRBV27 | - | TRBD2 | CASRRASGSFNEQFF | TGTGCCAGTCGGAGAGCGAGCGGGAGCTTTAATGAGCAGTTCTTC